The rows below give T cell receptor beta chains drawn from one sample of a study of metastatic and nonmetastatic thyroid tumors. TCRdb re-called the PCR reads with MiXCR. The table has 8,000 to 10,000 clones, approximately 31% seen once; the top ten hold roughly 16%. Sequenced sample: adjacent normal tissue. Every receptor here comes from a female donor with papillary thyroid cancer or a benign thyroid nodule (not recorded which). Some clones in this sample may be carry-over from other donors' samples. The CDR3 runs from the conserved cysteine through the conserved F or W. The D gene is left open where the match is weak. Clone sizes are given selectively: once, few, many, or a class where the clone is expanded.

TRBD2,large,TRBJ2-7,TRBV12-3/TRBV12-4,TGTGCCAGCAGTTTTGGGCTGGGGGGGTACGAGCAGTACTTC,CASSFGLGGYEQYF
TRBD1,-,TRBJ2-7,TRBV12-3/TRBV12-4,TGTGCCAGCAGCAGGGACAGGGGACGGGACGGGCAGTACTTC,CASSRDRGRDGQYF
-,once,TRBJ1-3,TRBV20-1,TGCAGTGCTAGAGATCGCAGCTCTGGAAACACCATATATTTT,CSARDRSSGNTIYF
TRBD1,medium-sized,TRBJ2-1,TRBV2,TGTGCCAGCAGCAAACAACAGGGGGACGGTGAGCAGTTCTTC,CASSKQQGDGEQFF
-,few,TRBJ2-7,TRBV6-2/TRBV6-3,TGTGCCAGCAGTTACGAGGCTCGGGCCTACGAGCAGTACTTC,CASSYEARAYEQYF
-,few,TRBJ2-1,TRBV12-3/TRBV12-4,TGTGCCAGCAGTTTCGTCGGCGGGGTGGGCAATGAGCAGTTCTTC,CASSFVGGVGNEQFF
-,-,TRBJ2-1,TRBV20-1,TGCAGTGCTAGTCAAAGACTTCTCAATGAGCAGTTCTTC,CSASQRLLNEQFF
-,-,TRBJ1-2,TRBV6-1,TGTGCCAGCAGCCGAGACAGTCATGGCTACACCTTC,CASSRDSHGYTF
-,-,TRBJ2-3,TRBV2,TGTGCCAGCAGTCAGGGCTCCGATACGCAGTATTTT,CASSQGSDTQYF
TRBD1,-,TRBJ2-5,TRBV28,TGTGCCAGCAGACTCGGGACAGGACACCAAGAGACCCAGTACTTC,CASRLGTGHQETQYF
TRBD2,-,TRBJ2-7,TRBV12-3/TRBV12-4,TGTGCCAGCAGTTTAGGACTAGCGGGAGCCACCCACGAGCAGTACTTC,CASSLGLAGATHEQYF
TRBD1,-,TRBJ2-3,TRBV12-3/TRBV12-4,TGTGCCAGCAGTTTCCAGATCGGGACAGGCCTTGGGGATACGCAGTATTTT,CASSFQIGTGLGDTQYF
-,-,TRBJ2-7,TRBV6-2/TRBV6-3,TGTGCCACCACCGACGATCTGAGCTCCTACGAGCAGTACTTC,CATTDDLSSYEQYF
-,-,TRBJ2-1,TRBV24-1,TGTGCCACCAGTAATCCGGGACCGCAAGGCAATGAGCAGTTCTTC,CATSNPGPQGNEQFF
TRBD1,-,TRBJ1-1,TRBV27,TGTGCCAGCAGTCCACCGGGACAGGGCCCGGGAACTGAAGCTTTCTTT,CASSPPGQGPGTEAFF
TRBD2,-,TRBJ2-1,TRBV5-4,TGTGCCAGCAGCTTGAGGGGGACTAGCGGTCTTAGCTCCTACAATGAGCAGTTCTTC,CASSLRGTSGLSSYNEQFF
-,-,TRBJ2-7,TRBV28,TGTGCCAGCAGTACAAGGCAGGGTATTCACCACGAGCAGTACTTC,CASSTRQGIHHEQYF